Following are 22 T cell receptor beta chains from one sample sequenced in a study of blood T cell repertoires in COVID-19. TCRdb's table, derived via immunoSEQ multiplex PCR, lists solely in-frame clones and lacks some. The sample yields a few hundred thousand clones, roughly 84% seen once. Sequencing used peripheral blood. These receptors came from a middle-aged woman who had recovered from COVID-19.

This chain uses TRBV2 with TRBJ1-2; 7 positions agree with TRBD1. The CDR3 covers 15 residues. Germline CDR1 is SNHLY and CDR2 is FYNNEI. V shed 7 bases and J 2 bases; nucleotides not matched to a gene: 10. DNA of the CDR3: TGTGCCAGCAAAGACGGGGACAGAGGCAACTATGGCTACACCTTC. Its translation: CASKDGDRGNYGYTF.

The chain couples TRBV28 to TRBJ2-3, with TRBD2 matching over 7 bases. The germline V gene has CDR1 MDHEN and CDR2 SYDVKM. The CDR3 consists of 13 residues. Trimming cost V 7 bases and J 2 bases; bases outside gene matches: 3. As DNA, the CDR3 is TGTGCCAGCACCGGGACTATCACAGATACGCAGTATTTT. The encoded protein is CASTGTITDTQYF.

The chain employs TRBV5-6 and TRBJ1-2; possibly TRBD1 for D (5 bases). This CDR3 contains 15 residues. Germline CDR1 is SGHDT and CDR2 is YYEEEE. Trimming stripped 3 bases from V and 4 bases from J, with 16 bases between. The CDR3 here is CASSSMEGQVYGYTF. Written as DNA, the CDR3 is TGTGCCAGCAGCTCGATGGAGGGGCAGGTCTATGGCTACACCTTC. The full variable domain, with the rest looked up from reference TRBV5-6 and TRBJ1-2, is DAGVTQSPTHLIKTRGQQVTLRCSPKSGHDTVSWYQQALGQGPQFIFQYYEEEERQRGNFPDRFSGHQFPNYSSELNVNALLLGDSALYLCASSSMEGQVYGYTFGSGTRLTVV.

This clone came up once. The chain carries TRBV6-5 and TRBJ2-1; TRBD1 aligns across 7 bases. CDR1 and CDR2 from the germline V gene are MNHEY and SVGAGI. Trimming removed 3 bases from V and 2 bases from J; junction bases left unmatched: 4. The CDR3 has 15 residues. Written as DNA, the CDR3 is TGTGCCAGCAGTTATGGACAGGCGACCTACAATGAGCAGTTCTTC. Translating gives CASSYGQATYNEQFF.

The V call is TRBV11-2, the J call TRBJ1-2; 9 bases agree with TRBD1. V was clipped by 1 base and J by 11 bases; unmatched bases: 5. This CDR3 spans 13 amino acids. Germline V gene sequence: CDR1 SGHAT, CDR2 FQNNGV. In DNA form, the CDR3 reads TGTGCCAGCAGCTTAGCCGACAGGGGGAGTTACACCTTC. This encodes CASSLADRGSYTF.

This sequence joins TRBV7-8 and TRBJ2-5; maybe TRBD1 (6 bases). CDR3 size: 14 residues. Germline-derived CDR1 and CDR2 are SGHVS and FQNEAQ. Trimming removed 4 bases from V and 7 bases from J, with 16 bases in between. DNA of the CDR3: TGTGCCAGCAGCTCAACGACAGGTGGAGGGACCCAGTACTTC. Residues: CASSSTTGGGTQYF.

The chain couples TRBV27 to TRBJ2-7; D is undetermined. This CDR3 spans 13 amino acids. Trimming removed 2 bases at V and 2 bases at J, with 7 bases between. Germline assignment: CDR1 MNHEY and CDR2 SMNVEV (reference sequence). CDR3 region: CASSLNRAYEQYF. The CDR3, as DNA: TGTGCCAGCAGTTTAAACAGAGCCTACGAGCAGTACTTC.

The chain is built from TRBV5-6 and TRBJ1-6; D is undetermined. The CDR3 extends over 13 amino acids. Germline CDR1 SGHDT, CDR2 YYEEEE. Trimming cost V 3 bases and J 7 bases, with 8 bases left between them. The CDR3 loop is CASSSERNSPLHF. For the CDR3, the DNA is TGTGCCAGCAGCTCTGAGCGGAATTCACCCCTCCACTTT.

V is TRBV4-1 and J is TRBJ2-2; 8 bases align to TRBD1. This CDR3 contains 15 residues. V shed 0 bases, J shed 5 bases, and the junction held 2 bases outside the gene matches. The germline V gene has CDR1 MGHRA and CDR2 YSYEKL. The CDR3 coding sequence is TGCGCCAGCAGCCAAGAACAGGGGGTGACCGGGGAGCTGTTTTTT. It encodes CASSQEQGVTGELFF.

This clone has just a few counts. The chain couples TRBV6-1 to TRBJ1-5, with D possibly being TRBD1 (5 bases). Trimming removed 2 bases from V and 1 base from J, with 9 bases in between. The CDR3 has 15 residues. CDR1 and CDR2 from the germline V gene are MNHNS and SASEGT. The DNA for the CDR3 is TGTGCCAGCAGTGAAAGGCGACAGAGCAATCAGCCCCAGCATTTT. This translates into CASSERRQSNQPQHF.

The chain carries TRBV6-1 and TRBJ1-4, with unresolved D. The ends were cut back, 1 base at V and 3 bases at J, with 6 bases in the middle. Per the germline V gene, CDR1 is MNHNS and CDR2 is SASEGT. The CDR3 runs 14 residues. The CDR3 sequence is CASSEGGSNEKLFF. The DNA for the CDR3 is TGTGCCAGCAGTGAAGGAGGGTCTAATGAAAAACTGTTTTTT.

V and J are TRBV3-1 (or the pseudogene TRBV3-2) and TRBJ1-3; TRBD1 aligns across 7 bases. The germline V gene encodes CDR1 LGHDT and CDR2 YNNKEL (reference sequence). The ends lost 4 bases at V and 0 bases at J; junction bases unmatched: 6. The CDR3 runs 16 residues. CDR3 region: CASSRQGLISGNTIYF. The CDR3 coding sequence is TGTGCCAGCAGCCGACAGGGCCTCATCTCTGGAAACACCATATATTTT.

CDR3 loop: CASSSDHSGRFYGYTF. Written as DNA, the CDR3 is TGCGCCAGCAGCTCAGACCACTCCGGGAGGTTTTATGGCTACACCTTC. The rearrangement uses TRBV5-1 and TRBJ1-2, with no clear D. Germline CDR1 SGHRS, CDR2 YFSETQ. This CDR3 is 16 amino acids long. Deletions cut 3 bases from V and 5 bases from J, with 20 bases between.

This rearrangement joins TRBV20-1 to TRBJ1-2, with D unresolved. Trimming left V 3 bases short and J 4 bases short, with 15 bases between. The CDR3 totals 14 residues. Germline V CDR1 and CDR2: DFQATT, SNEGSKA (reference sequence). CDR3 DNA sequence: TGCAGTGCTAGTGTCCCCGGAGGCTCCTATGGCTACACCTTC. This gives the protein CSASVPGGSYGYTF.

The genes are TRBV4-3 and TRBJ2-1, with 9 bases fitting TRBD1. This CDR3 spans 16 amino acids. J was trimmed by 1 base and V by 4 bases; bases with no gene match: 5. Per the germline V gene, CDR1 is LGHNA and CDR2 is YSLEER. The CDR3 sequence: CASSLRGQGSYNEQFF. The CDR3 DNA follows: TGCGCCAGCAGCCTCCGCGGACAGGGGTCCTACAATGAGCAGTTCTTC.

As concerns this clone: This sequence may be a read error, since a much larger clone differs from it by one base. The chain joins TRBV7-9 to TRBJ2-2, with 8 bases that match TRBD1. Germline trimming cut 5 bases from V and 4 bases from J; bases unmatched to any gene: 0. This CDR3 has 13 residues. Germline assignment: CDR1 SEHNR and CDR2 FQNEAQ (reference sequence). The CDR3 sequence: CASSDRGTGELFF. CDR3 bases: TGTGCCAGCAGCGACAGGGGCACCGGGGAGCTGTTTTTT.

The chain employs TRBV19 and TRBJ1-2; D remains unclear. CDR1 and CDR2 from the germline V gene are LNHDA and SQIVND (reference sequence). The germline V and J ends were trimmed by 1 base and 8 bases, with 11 bases remaining between them. The CDR3 totals 13 residues. The CDR3 loop is CASSIARQNGYTF. The CDR3, as DNA: TGTGCCAGTAGTATAGCCAGGCAGAACGGCTACACCTTC.

This clone appeared a single time. This chain joins TRBV5-1 and TRBJ1-2, with D possibly TRBD1 on 6 matching bases. The CDR3 loop spans 19 amino acids. Germline V gene lookup returns CDR1 SGHRS and CDR2 YFSETQ. V lost 1 base and J lost 7, with 29 bases in between. DNA of the CDR3: TGCGCCAGCAGCTTGTGGATAACCTTACGGGGGGCCGGGCGTGGTGGCTACACCTTC. Translating it yields CASSLWITLRGAGRGGYTF.

The chain recombines TRBV6-5 with TRBJ2-3, with TRBD1 identical over 8 bases. V shed 6 bases and J 4 bases; nucleotides not matched to a gene: 9. The germline V gene has CDR1 MNHEY and CDR2 SVGAGI. This CDR3 region has 15 residues. As DNA, the CDR3 is TGTGCCAGCAGACATCCAAGACAGGGGTCAGATACGCAGTATTTT. It codes for CASRHPRQGSDTQYF.

The rearrangement links TRBV18 to TRBJ1-4; D is possibly TRBD1 (6 bases). Germline values: CDR1 KGHSH, CDR2 LQKENI. This CDR3 spans 15 amino acids. Trimming removed 5 bases from V and 7 bases from J, with 17 bases in between. CDR3 amino acids: CASSEMTGRIEKLFF. The CDR3 nucleotides are TGTGCCAGCTCAGAGATGACAGGTCGAATTGAAAAACTGTTTTTT.

The chain combines TRBV18 with TRBJ2-7; D might be TRBD1 (6 bases). Germline CDR1 KGHSH, CDR2 LQKENI. Trimming cost V 3 bases and J 1 base, with 13 bases left between them. The CDR3 has 15 amino acids. The CDR3, as DNA: TGTGCCAGCTCACCTTTGACAGGCGGGTCCTACGAGCAGTACTTC. This sequence encodes CASSPLTGGSYEQYF.

This sequence joins TRBV24-1 and TRBJ2-1; D ambiguous. Germline V lookup: CDR1 KGHDR, CDR2 SFDVKD. V lost 8 bases and J lost 4, with 5 bases in between. The CDR3 is 11 amino acids. The CDR3: CATMRYNEQFF. The CDR3 region has the DNA TGTGCCACCATGAGATACAATGAGCAGTTCTTC.